These T cell receptor beta chains were read from a single sample in a study of T cell responses to AZD1222 COVID-19 vaccine. The protocol was immunoSEQ multiplex PCR, while the TCRdb copy is restricted to in-frame clones and leaves out a portion. This sample has about 160,000 clones, with roughly 86% found just once. This specimen was peripheral blood, taken on day 0 of AZD1222 vaccination. These receptors originate from an adult in good health. Each CDR3 is given with its conserved first and last residue. The D gene is left open where the match is weak. For some rows the clone size is stated as once, few or many, or as a class when expanded; others skip it.

j_gene	abundance	v_gene	d_gene	CDR3aa	CDR3nt
TRBJ1-6	few	TRBV28	-	CASSSPQGGASPLHF	TGTGCCAGCAGTTCACCACAGGGAGGCGCGTCACCCCTCCACTTT
TRBJ1-6	-	TRBV12-3/TRBV12-4	-	CASSDRRDSPLHF	TGTGCCAGCAGTGATAGACGGGATTCACCCCTCCACTTT
TRBJ1-1	-	TRBV4-1	-	CASSQDSSTEAFF	TGCGCCAGCAGCCAAGACTCGAGCACTGAAGCTTTCTTT
TRBJ1-5	-	TRBV28	-	CASSLRTITISINQPQHF	TGTGCCAGCAGTTTACGTACCATTACGATTAGTATCAATCAGCCCCAGCATTTT
TRBJ2-1	-	TRBV28	TRBD1	CASLRDRGLSSYNEQFF	TGTGCCAGCCTCCGGGACAGGGGGCTATCATCCTACAATGAGCAGTTCTTC
TRBJ2-1	-	TRBV2	TRBD2	CASSHDLAGQTYNEQFF	TGTGCCAGCAGCCATGACCTAGCGGGGCAAACCTACAATGAGCAGTTCTTC
TRBJ1-1	-	TRBV7-9	TRBD1	CASSPAGQRNTEAFF	TGTGCCAGCAGCCCAGCGGGACAGAGGAACACTGAAGCTTTCTTT
TRBJ2-5	-	TRBV6-5	-	CASSYSTTETQYF	TGTGCCAGCAGTTACTCAACCACGGAGACCCAGTACTTC
TRBJ2-5	-	TRBV7-9	TRBD1	CASSLDPGQPRETQYF	TGTGCCAGCAGCTTAGACCCGGGACAGCCCCGAGAGACCCAGTACTTC
TRBJ1-2	-	TRBV28	-	CASSFGGPYGYTF	TGTGCCAGCAGTTTCGGGGGCCCCTATGGCTACACCTTC
TRBJ1-5	-	TRBV12-5	-	CASGLVRKTEDSNQPQHF	TGTGCTAGTGGTTTGGTACGTAAGACCGAAGATAGCAATCAGCCCCAGCATTTT
TRBJ2-2	-	TRBV5-6	-	CASSLTSRSGELFF	TGTGCCAGCAGCTTGACTAGTCGATCCGGGGAGCTGTTTTTT
TRBJ1-2	-	TRBV4-2	-	CASSQDSGGIRNYGYTF	TGTGCCAGCAGCCAAGATTCGGGGGGGATTAGGAACTATGGCTACACCTTC
TRBJ1-2	once	TRBV28	-	CASSLSLQGWPYGYTF	TGTGCCAGCAGTTTATCCCTACAAGGATGGCCCTATGGCTACACCTTC
TRBJ1-1	-	TRBV5-4	-	CASSLEAPGSEAFF	TGTGCCAGCAGCTTGGAGGCCCCGGGATCTGAAGCTTTCTTT
TRBJ1-2	-	TRBV27	-	CASSPRLPGDPRCGYTF	TGTGCCAGCAGCCCACGTCTCCCGGGAGATCCTCGCTGCGGCTACACCTTC
TRBJ1-3	-	TRBV3-1/TRBV3-2	-	CASSQGSTQAHGNTIYF	TGTGCCAGCAGCCAAGGGTCGACACAGGCGCATGGAAACACCATATATTTT
TRBJ1-1	-	TRBV3-1/TRBV3-2	-	CASSQERAVMNTEAFF	TGTGCCAGCAGCCAAGAGAGGGCAGTCATGAACACTGAAGCTTTCTTT
TRBJ2-7	many	TRBV27	-	CANPREEPSEGYF	TGTGCCAACCCTCGAGAAGAGCCTTCTGAGGGGTACTTC
TRBJ1-6	-	TRBV10-1	-	CAGTGFGRDSPLHF	TGCGCCGGCACAGGGTTTGGTCGTGATTCACCCCTCCACTTT
TRBJ1-5	-	TRBV5-1	-	CASSLNLNQPQHF	TGCGCCAGCAGCTTGAACTTAAATCAGCCCCAGCATTTT
TRBJ1-1	-	TRBV7-2	TRBD1	CASSLTGGRFRAFF	TGTGCCAGCAGCTTAACAGGGGGCCGGTTCCGTGCTTTCTTT
TRBJ2-2	-	TRBV18	TRBD1	CASSPPMTGSGTGELFF	TGTGCCAGCTCACCACCGATGACAGGGAGCGGTACCGGGGAGCTGTTTTTT
TRBJ1-5	-	TRBV24-1	-	CASSSGISSNQPQHF	TGTGCTAGTTCTTCTGGGATCTCGAGCAATCAGCCCCAGCATTTT
TRBJ1-1	-	TRBV6-5	TRBD1	CASSYSRDSRNTEAFF	TGTGCCAGCAGTTACTCCCGGGACAGTAGGAACACTGAAGCTTTCTTT
TRBJ1-6	once	TRBV28	-	CASSSRESPSALHF	TGTGCCAGCAGTTCTAGGGAGAGTCCCTCGGCCCTCCACTTT
TRBJ1-2	-	TRBV7-3	TRBD1	CASSLSAQGQGYGYTF	TGTGCCAGCAGCTTATCCGCACAGGGACAGGGGTATGGCTACACCTTC
TRBJ1-2	-	TRBV5-6	-	CASSLRRRGYGYTF	TGTGCCAGCAGCTTAAGGCGGAGGGGCTATGGCTACACCTTC
TRBJ2-7	many	TRBV7-9	TRBD1	CASSAVPRDRVTYEQYF	TGTGCCAGCAGCGCCGTACCCCGGGACAGGGTAACCTACGAGCAGTACTTC
TRBJ1-2	-	TRBV5-5	-	CASSLAGDMGGYTF	TGTGCCAGCAGCTTGGCCGGCGATATGGGTGGCTACACCTTC
TRBJ2-2	-	TRBV7-3	-	CASRPGPYTGELFF	TGTGCCAGCAGACCGGGACCATACACCGGGGAGCTGTTTTTT
TRBJ1-6	-	TRBV10-2	TRBD1	CASRRDSGSPLHF	TGCGCCAGCAGGAGGGACAGCGGCTCACCCCTCCACTTT
TRBJ2-7	-	TRBV18	-	CASSPPTSLISPYEQYF	TGTGCCAGCTCACCACCGACCTCGCTTATATCACCCTACGAGCAGTACTTC
TRBJ1-3	-	TRBV7-2	-	CASSPSISGNTIYF	TGTGCCAGCAGTCCTAGTATCTCTGGAAACACCATATATTTT
TRBJ1-2	-	TRBV6-5	-	CASRMYREGNYGYTF	TGTGCCAGCCGAATGTACAGGGAGGGCAACTATGGCTACACCTTC
TRBJ1-6	-	TRBV18	-	CASSPEASSYNSPLHF	TGTGCCAGCTCACCGGAGGCTAGCTCCTATAATTCACCCCTCCACTTT
TRBJ2-7	-	TRBV7-2	TRBD1	CASSLGPRGPGYEQYF	TGTGCCAGCAGCTTAGGTCCTAGGGGGCCGGGCTACGAGCAGTACTTC
TRBJ2-6	once	TRBV25-1	TRBD1	CASSGWGQVAGANVLTF	TGTGCCAGCAGTGGATGGGGACAGGTCGCTGGGGCCAACGTCCTGACTTTC
TRBJ2-3	-	TRBV7-3	-	CASSQMGLITDTQYF	TGTGCCAGCAGCCAAATGGGACTCATCACAGATACGCAGTATTTT
TRBJ2-1	-	TRBV4-1	-	CASSQVDLGEQFF	TGCGCCAGCAGCCAAGTAGACCTCGGGGAGCAGTTCTTC
TRBJ2-5	once	TRBV19	-	CASSIEGTQYF	TGTGCCAGTAGTATAGAAGGGACCCAGTACTTC
TRBJ2-7	-	TRBV5-1	TRBD1	CASSLAGQGLSYEQYF	TGCGCCAGCAGCTTGGCTGGACAGGGTCTGTCCTACGAGCAGTACTTC
TRBJ1-2	-	TRBV7-2	TRBD1	CASSPQGASGYTF	TGTGCCAGCAGCCCCCAGGGGGCGTCTGGCTACACCTTC
TRBJ1-5	-	TRBV5-5	-	CASSLAGGGNQPQHF	TGTGCCAGCAGCTTGGCGGGGGGCGGTAATCAGCCCCAGCATTTT
TRBJ1-6	-	TRBV7-2	TRBD1	CASSLARAGGSPLHF	TGTGCCAGCAGCTTAGCGAGGGCAGGGGGCTCACCCCTCCACTTT
TRBJ1-4	-	TRBV18	TRBD1	CASSTTGATNEKLFF	TGTGCCAGCTCAACTACAGGGGCAACTAATGAAAAACTGTTTTTT
TRBJ1-5	-	TRBV7-9	-	CASSLKDQPQHF	TGTGCCAGCAGCTTAAAGGATCAGCCCCAGCATTTT